These T cell receptor beta chains were read from a single sample in a study of cytomegalovirus exposure and HLA in healthy donors. Sequencing used immunoSEQ multiplex PCR; TCRdb keeps in-frame clones, though not all of them. The sample has some 190,000 clones; around 87% are singletons. Input material: PBMCs. The receptors were sampled from a woman aged 18-35 years in good health and CMV-seronegative. The CDR3 runs from the conserved cysteine through the conserved F or W.

TRBJ1-2 | TRBV28 | CASVGALRNYGYTF
TRBJ2-3 | TRBV10-3 | CAISERGLGLADTQYF
TRBJ2-7 | TRBV10-2 | CASKGDSYEQYF
TRBJ1-1 | TRBV6-5 | CASSAYSGTHEAFF
TRBJ1-2 | TRBV28 | CASSRTASYGYTF
TRBJ1-1 | TRBV18 | CASSAPGQGAHTEAFF
TRBJ2-7 | TRBV5-4 | CASSLEAGKGEQYF
TRBJ2-2 | TRBV29-1 | CSARTENTGELFF
TRBJ2-2 | TRBV28 | CASSSPQGAGNTGELFF
TRBJ2-7 | TRBV14 | CASSSYRAYEQYF
TRBJ1-1 | TRBV5-1 | CASSSAAMNTEAFF
TRBJ1-5 | TRBV28 | CASSFAHGGGNQPQHF
TRBJ1-2 | TRBV2 | CASSYRTGVDYGYTF
TRBJ1-4 | TRBV2 | CASSGQGTNEKLFF
TRBJ1-4 | TRBV7-2 | CASSPLVGVAGEKLFF
TRBJ1-2 | TRBV30 | CAWSTGFYGYTF
TRBJ1-1 | TRBV7-2 | CASSLTGYFTEAFF